The clone carrying this T cell receptor (beta chain) was found a few times. Its antigen is unidentified. There are 13 residues in the CDR3. The germline V gene encodes CDR1 SGHDT and CDR2 YYEEEE. V was cut by 4 bases and J by 3 bases, with 11 bases left in between. The sample belongs to a study of graft-versus-host responses after intestinal transplantation. In the study overall: Every recipient had anti-thymocyte globulin induction and around 3 years of tacrolimus plus steroids. Study observations and caveats: Within the allografts of patients who had graft-donor T cell macrochimerism, graft-versus-host to host-versus-graft clonal ratios were high. Peak circulating GvH clone levels tracked with early post-transplant HvG declines. Recipient marrow held GvH clones, some first seen in ileum or blood.

Some clones are missing from TCRdb's copy, which holds only in-frame ones; the method was immunoSEQ multiplex PCR. The sample shows around 50,000 clones, about 87% of them seen only once. Source: PBMCs, taken 26 days after transplant. The V and J genes are TRBV5-6 and TRBJ2-7; possible D gene TRBD2, 6 bases. The source is a human patient who received an intestinal transplant, so some T cells may come from the graft donor. CDR3 residues: CASSPEGGYEQYV. In nucleotides, the CDR3 is TGTGCCAGCAGCCCGGAGGGCGGCTACGAGCAGTACGTC.